These T cell receptor beta chains were read from a single sample in a study of blood T cell repertoires in COVID-19. Produced via immunoSEQ multiplex PCR; TCRdb's table is partial and in-frame only. The sample contains about 120,000 clones, approximately 81% of which appear only once. Material: peripheral blood. The receptor set was obtained from a woman aged 45-65 years with acute or convalescent COVID-19. The CDR3 runs from the conserved cysteine through the conserved F or W. D genes are given only for firm matches. The listing skips clone size in some rows; elsewhere it reads once, few, many or a size class.

d_call j_call clone_size cdr3_length v_call cdr3_aa cdr3_nt
. TRBJ2-7 . 13 TRBV12-3/TRBV12-4 CASSFLGAREQYF TGTGCCAGCAGTTTCCTGGGGGCGAGAGAGCAGTACTTC
TRBD1 TRBJ1-1 few 12 TRBV7-3 CASSEGQGEAFF TGTGCCAGCAGCGAAGGACAGGGGGAAGCTTTCTTT
TRBD2 TRBJ2-3 . 14 TRBV7-3 CASSSGAGADTQYF TGTGCCAGCAGCTCGGGAGCGGGGGCAGATACGCAGTATTTT
. TRBJ1-2 . 15 TRBV5-5 CASSLGWDISGGYTF TGTGCCAGCAGCTTAGGCTGGGACATCTCGGGTGGCTACACCTTC
TRBD2 TRBJ2-3 . 16 TRBV5-1 CASSSPSGGAMDTQYF TGCGCCAGCAGCTCGCCTAGCGGGGGGGCCATGGATACGCAGTATTTT
. TRBJ1-1 once 12 TRBV11-2 CASSTSMTEAFF TGTGCCAGCAGTACAAGTATGACTGAAGCTTTCTTT
. TRBJ2-1 . 14 TRBV6-1 CASFRGLYYNEQFF TGTGCCAGCTTTAGGGGACTTTACTACAATGAGCAGTTCTTC
TRBD1 TRBJ1-1 . 17 TRBV5-1 CASSFWGGQGVGTEAFF TGCGCCAGCAGCTTTTGGGGTGGACAGGGCGTAGGCACTGAAGCTTTCTTT
. TRBJ2-7 . 13 TRBV6-6 CASRGGQYYEQYF TGTGCCAGCAGGGGGGGACAGTATTACGAGCAGTACTTC
. TRBJ1-4 once 16 TRBV28 CASSRPLRFTGEKLFF TGTGCCAGCAGTCGTCCTTTAAGATTTACGGGTGAAAAACTGTTTTTT
. TRBJ2-7 . 12 TRBV5-5 CASSLSSYEQYF TGTGCCAGCAGCTTGTCGTCGTACGAGCAGTACTTC
TRBD2 TRBJ2-4 . 13 TRBV11-3 CASSSSGKNIQYF TGTGCCAGCAGCTCTAGCGGTAAAAACATTCAGTACTTC
. TRBJ1-1 . 15 TRBV18 CASSPRTYGGTEAFF TGTGCCAGCTCACCCCGGACATACGGTGGCACTGAAGCTTTCTTT
TRBD2 TRBJ2-7 once 17 TRBV13 CASSFAGGGGGAGEQYF TGTGCCAGCAGCTTCGCCGGGGGAGGCGGGGGGGCTGGCGAGCAGTACTTC
TRBD1 TRBJ1-2 . 14 TRBV2 CASRDRFNQDGYTF TGTGCCAGCAGGGACAGGTTCAATCAGGATGGCTACACCTTC
TRBD2 TRBJ2-1 . 19 TRBV23-1 CASSQILPYSGSTDNEQFF TGCGCCAGCAGTCAAATCCTCCCTTATAGCGGGAGTACGGACAATGAGCAGTTCTTC
. TRBJ2-2 . 15 TRBV7-7 CASSSTPRGTGELFF TGTGCTAGCAGCTCAACCCCCCGGGGCACCGGGGAGCTGTTTTTT
. TRBJ1-1 . 14 TRBV7-9 CASSVLGAGTEAFF TGTGCCAGCAGCGTATTAGGTGCCGGGACAGAAGCTTTCTTT
. TRBJ2-3 . 15 TRBV11-1 CASSVSGTDKDTQYF TGTGCCAGCAGCGTCTCCGGGACTGACAAAGATACGCAGTATTTT
. TRBJ2-7 . 11 TRBV3-1/TRBV3-2 CASSQASEQYF TGTGCCAGCAGCCAAGCATCCGAGCAGTACTTC
. TRBJ1-5 . 14 TRBV2 CASSGTQGDQPQHF TGTGCCAGCAGTGGAACACAGGGTGATCAGCCCCAGCATTTT
. TRBJ1-6 . 13 TRBV30 CAWMDSYNSPLHF TGTGCCTGGATGGACAGCTATAATTCACCCCTCCACTTT
. TRBJ1-4 . 15 TRBV30 CAWSGQGTTNEKLFF TGTGCCTGGAGCGGCCAGGGCACAACTAATGAAAAACTGTTTTTT
TRBD2 TRBJ2-7 once 14 TRBV6-2/TRBV6-3 CASSHVAGTYEQYF TGTGCCAGCAGTCATGTAGCGGGGACCTACGAGCAGTACTTC
TRBD2 TRBJ2-7 few 14 TRBV28 CASSIAGVACEQYF TGTGCCAGTTCCATAGCGGGAGTAGCTTGCGAGCAGTACTTC
. TRBJ1-3 . 14 TRBV10-3 CAISTTYSGNTIYF TGTGCCATCAGTACGACTTACTCTGGAAACACCATATATTTT
TRBD1 TRBJ2-3 . 14 TRBV10-1 CASSGQGYTDTQYF TGCGCCAGCAGCGGACAGGGCTACACAGATACGCAGTATTTT
. TRBJ2-1 . 16 TRBV7-8 CASSLAGALSYNEQFF TGTGCCAGCAGCTTAGCGGGAGCACTCTCCTACAATGAGCAGTTCTTC
. TRBJ1-2 . 13 TRBV9 CASSAAGKVGYTF TGTGCCAGCAGCGCCGCGGGTAAAGTTGGCTACACCTTC
TRBD2 TRBJ2-3 . 12 TRBV28 CASAGGGDTQYF TGTGCCAGCGCGGGAGGAGGAGATACGCAGTATTTT
. TRBJ2-3 few 16 TRBV19 CASSIEEGTRQDTQYF TGTGCCAGTAGTATAGAAGAGGGTACTCGTCAAGATACGCAGTATTTT
. TRBJ1-4 . 12 TRBV30 CAWSSPNEKLFF TGTGCCTGGAGTAGCCCCAATGAAAAACTGTTTTTT
. TRBJ1-4 once 14 TRBV27 CASRGPFAGEKLFF TGTGCCAGCAGGGGGCCTTTTGCAGGTGAAAAACTGTTTTTT
TRBD1 TRBJ2-1 . 15 TRBV9 CASSARGAGGAEQFF TGTGCCAGCAGCGCGAGAGGGGCAGGGGGCGCTGAGCAGTTCTTC
. TRBJ2-1 . 16 TRBV29-1 CSVEDQAAISYNEQFF TGCAGCGTTGAAGATCAAGCGGCGATATCCTACAATGAGCAGTTCTTC
TRBD1 TRBJ1-2 . 16 TRBV18 CASSRDRGRYSYGYTF TGTGCCAGCTCAAGGGACAGGGGGAGATATTCCTATGGCTACACCTTC
. TRBJ2-1 . 12 TRBV7-3 CASSQRLGEQFF TGTGCCAGCAGCCAACGACTAGGTGAGCAGTTCTTC
. TRBJ2-1 . 13 TRBV10-3 CAVRLSGSHEQFF TGTGCCGTACGTTTATCGGGATCACATGAGCAGTTCTTC
. TRBJ1-2 . 15 TRBV5-1 CASSLAGGEGYGYTF TGCGCCAGCAGCTTGGCCGGGGGGGAAGGCTATGGCTACACCTTC
TRBD1 TRBJ1-5 . 15 TRBV10-3 CAISPGQGLNQPQHF TGTGCCATCAGCCCGGGACAGGGTTTGAATCAGCCCCAGCATTTT
. TRBJ1-4 . 14 TRBV5-4 CASTTGSRNEKLFF TGTGCCAGCACCACAGGGTCCCGTAATGAAAAACTGTTTTTT
. TRBJ1-3 once 16 TRBV3-1/TRBV3-2 CASSLDGGYSGNTIYF TGTGCCAGCAGCCTAGATGGGGGCTACTCGGGAAACACCATATATTTT
TRBD1 TRBJ1-6 once 16 TRBV4-1 CASGGQGMSYNSPLHF TGCGCCAGCGGGGGACAGGGGATGTCCTATAATTCACCCCTCCACTTT
TRBD1 TRBJ2-7 . 16 TRBV28 CASSLLWVQGGHEQYF TGTGCCAGCAGTTTACTGTGGGTACAGGGGGGTCACGAGCAGTACTTC
. TRBJ1-1 . 17 TRBV28 CASSLWSNRNQGTEAFF TGTGCCAGCAGTTTATGGTCCAACAGAAACCAGGGGACTGAAGCTTTCTTT
TRBD1 TRBJ2-3 . 14 TRBV3-1/TRBV3-2 CASSQTGFTDTQYF TGTGCCAGCAGCCAGACAGGGTTTACAGATACGCAGTATTTT
TRBD2 TRBJ2-4 . 17 TRBV6-1 CASSDTLGAGGENIQYF TGTGCCAGCAGTGACACCCTTGGGGCGGGGGGAGAAAACATTCAGTACTTC
TRBD2 TRBJ2-1 . 17 TRBV3-1/TRBV3-2 CASSQDQLAGGLNEQFF TGTGCCAGCAGCCAAGACCAACTAGCGGGGGGCCTTAATGAGCAGTTCTTC
. TRBJ1-2 . 15 TRBV19 CASSMIGDRRYGYTF TGTGCCAGTAGTATGATCGGGGATCGTCGGTATGGCTACACCTTC
TRBD1 TRBJ1-4 . 13 TRBV27 CASSLGTGRKLFF TGTGCCAGCAGCCTAGGGACAGGTCGAAAACTGTTTTTT
TRBD1 TRBJ1-2 once 14 TRBV9 CASSPGDRVGGYTF TGTGCCAGCAGCCCGGGGGACAGGGTCGGTGGCTACACCTTC
TRBD1 TRBJ2-1 . 14 TRBV7-2 CASSSRDRANEQFF TGTGCCAGCAGCTCTCGGGACAGGGCCAATGAGCAGTTCTTC
. TRBJ2-3 . 13 TRBV9 CASSLEGADTQYF TGTGCCAGCAGCTTAGAGGGGGCAGATACGCAGTATTTT
. TRBJ1-1 . 12 TRBV7-9 CASSLQYTEAFF TGTGCCAGCAGCTTACAGTACACTGAAGCTTTCTTT